This is a list of T cell receptor beta chains from one sample in a study of T cell clusters in autoimmune cytopenias. TCRdb reprocessed the multiplex PCR reads and keeps a single row for each CDR3 protein, giving no DNA. Its listing shows 5,800 or so distinct CDR3 sequences. Sequencing was performed on peripheral blood. These receptors came from a human donor with an autoimmune cytopenia or autoimmune hepatitis (not recorded which). Both conserved end residues are part of each CDR3. Fields, in order: clone size, J gene, V gene, CDR3 protein. Rows may omit the clone size; those that give it use once, few, many or a size class.

medium-sized	TRBJ1-1	TRBV19	CASMPGARGTEAFF
.	TRBJ2-3	TRBV7-2	CASSFAGGGTDTQYF
medium-sized	TRBJ2-7	TRBV15	CATSRDSYEQYF
medium-sized	TRBJ2-7	TRBV14	CASSQAVLGVRPLIEQYF
.	TRBJ2-5	TRBV7-2	CASSRGSGGVETQYF
medium-sized	TRBJ2-7	TRBV11-1	CASSPRQGGPTRREYF
.	TRBJ1-3	TRBV6-1	CASVRGDGNTIYF
medium-sized	TRBJ2-1	TRBV6-5	CASHSESYNEQFF
.	TRBJ1-4	TRBV7-9	CASSLSQAPNEKLFF
.	TRBJ2-1	TRBV20-1	CSARELPFSYNEQFF
medium-sized	TRBJ2-2	TRBV19	CASSPQTALNTGELFF
.	TRBJ1-1	TRBV4-3	CASSQDPQGTEAFF
medium-sized	TRBJ1-4	TRBV7-2	CASSLVGGKLFF
.	TRBJ1-3	TRBV4-2	CASSQPQGSGNTIYF
medium-sized	TRBJ1-1	TRBV19	CASSRGIAEAFF
.	TRBJ2-7	TRBV20-1	CSAREDWSSYEQYF
.	TRBJ2-6	TRBV4-2	CASSQERWLAGVTGANVLTF
medium-sized	TRBJ2-3	TRBV15	CATSRDPLPADTQYF
medium-sized	TRBJ2-7	TRBV27	CASSPPGTARYEQYF
.	TRBJ1-4	TRBV5-1	CASSATAPNEKLFF
medium-sized	TRBJ2-7	TRBV6-6	CASTGTSDYEQYF
large	TRBJ2-1	TRBV6-5	CASSYSAGQLYNEQFF
medium-sized	TRBJ2-6	TRBV6-1	CASSDGDTGANVLTF
medium-sized	TRBJ2-5	TRBV6-6	CASSHRSVVAWETQYF
.	TRBJ2-3	TRBV7-9	CASSLAQASTDTQYF
.	TRBJ1-4	TRBV7-9	CASSPATGGFEKLFF
.	TRBJ1-2	TRBV5-5	CASSLLPTNYGYTF
medium-sized	TRBJ2-6	TRBV18	CASSTRGGRDGAGANVLTF
.	TRBJ1-5	TRBV20-1	CSARDWTGNQPQHF
.	TRBJ1-3	TRBV4-3	CASSLGLGASGNTIYF
medium-sized	TRBJ1-1	TRBV18	CASSPVLVGNTEAFF
.	TRBJ1-1	TRBV5-1	CASSLGWGPNTEAFF
medium-sized	TRBJ1-3	TRBV7-9	CASSLASTKGNTIYF
.	TRBJ1-1	TRBV10-2	CASSETGVGTEAFF
medium-sized	TRBJ2-1	TRBV12-3/TRBV12-4	CASTTGLAGASEQFF
.	TRBJ1-2	TRBV24-1	CATSDGTDRPYGYTF
medium-sized	TRBJ1-2	TRBV5-4	CASSVRDRVGGYTF
medium-sized	TRBJ2-5	TRBV29-1	CSVEAQGVETQYF
.	TRBJ2-2	TRBV5-6	CASSLGEPGELFF
medium-sized	TRBJ1-2	TRBV7-9	CASSSETGVSGYTF
.	TRBJ2-7	TRBV7-2	CASSPAYEQYF
.	TRBJ2-5	TRBV29-1	CSVELTGKETQYF
.	TRBJ2-3	TRBV7-3	CASSYLTSGASTQYF
.	TRBJ2-1	TRBV4-3	CASSPTGVQGAREQFF
.	TRBJ2-7	TRBV4-2	CASSQDPTQATSYEQYF
medium-sized	TRBJ2-1	TRBV6-2/TRBV6-3	CASSWSGTYRGNEQFF
medium-sized	TRBJ1-6	TRBV27	CASSLTGLNSPLHF
medium-sized	TRBJ1-6	TRBV12-3/TRBV12-4	CASRPSGQINSPLHF
.	TRBJ1-1	TRBV6-1	CASSETEEGSTEAFF
medium-sized	TRBJ2-3	TRBV6-5	CASSYRGRGADTQYF
medium-sized	TRBJ2-7	TRBV6-1	CASSEIRDYPSYEQYF
.	TRBJ2-7	TRBV20-1	CSAGGDRIVYEQYF
.	TRBJ2-2	TRBV5-1	CASSLSLDSNTGELFF
medium-sized	TRBJ2-7	TRBV6-1	CASSDTGTGVEQYF